Presented here are 10 T cell receptor beta chains from one specimen sequenced in a study of technical replicates of blood from a handful of donors. This table comes from immunoSEQ multiplex PCR, and its TCRdb copy is limited to in-frame clones, with some not included. Seen here are under 100,000 clones, about 95% observed once, and the top ten hold 0.3% to 0.35%. Sequencing input: T cells isolated from PBMCs. The origin of the receptors is a human donor in good health.

The J gene is TRBJ1-4, the V gene TRBV19; D gene unclear. The CDR3 loop spans 14 amino acids. In germline, CDR1 is LNHDA, CDR2 SQIVND (reference sequence). Trimming took 4 bases from V and 4 from J, leaving 10 bases between them. CDR3 sequence: CASSTLTGNEKLFF. The DNA of the CDR3 is TGTGCCAGTAGTACGTTGACGGGTAATGAAAAACTGTTTTTT.

The V call is TRBV2, the J call TRBJ1-5, with a possible D match to TRBD1 (5 bases). Germline CDR1 and CDR2: SNHLY and FYNNEI. CDR3 length equals 17 residues. Deletions cut 3 bases from V and 0 bases from J, with 15 bases between. CDR3 residues: CASSEEGRSYSNQPQHF. In nucleotides, the CDR3 is TGTGCCAGCAGTGAGGAGGGACGGTCCTATAGCAATCAGCCCCAGCATTTT.

For this clone: Other DNA sequences within the sample encode an identical CDR3. The chain is built from TRBV27 and TRBJ2-7; D might be TRBD1 (5 bases). Trimming left V 8 bases short and J 5 bases short, with 13 bases between. Germline assignment: CDR1 MNHEY and CDR2 SMNVEV (reference sequence). CDR3 length equals 12 residues. As DNA, the CDR3 is TGTGCCAGCTCCCCCCAGGGTCACGAGCAGTACTTC. It specifies CASSPQGHEQYF.

The J gene is TRBJ1-2, the V gene TRBV21-1. TRBV21-1 is a recognized pseudogene. This CDR3 comprises 14 residues. CDR3 sequence: CASRIFQGGGGYTF. DNA for the CDR3: TGTGCCAGCAGGATTTTCCAGGGAGGCGGCGGCTACACCTTC.

The V and J genes are TRBV7-9 and TRBJ2-7; TRBD2 is a possible D gene (6 bases). The V gene's germline CDR1 is SEHNR and CDR2 FQNEAQ (reference sequence). The CDR3 covers 13 residues. The ends were cut back, 6 bases at V and 5 bases at J, with 14 bases in the middle. The DNA of the CDR3 is TGTGCCAGCAGGGGATGGAGGGATAACGAGCAGTACTTC. This sequence encodes CASRGWRDNEQYF.

Here the CDR3 reads CASKEVQGQNTEAFF. CDR3 nucleotides: TGTGCCAGTAAGGAGGTACAGGGACAAAACACTGAAGCTTTCTTT. The chain has TRBV19 and TRBJ1-1; possible D gene TRBD1, 6 bases. Per germline, CDR1 LNHDA and CDR2 SQIVND (reference sequence). Trimming shortened V by 7 bases and J by 2 bases, and 17 bases separated the two germline ends. The CDR3 runs to 15 residues.

V gene TRBV13 combines with J gene TRBJ2-7; the D gene is possibly TRBD2 (5 bases). The V and J ends lost 1 base and 2 bases respectively, with 6 bases between them. Per the germline V gene, CDR1 is PRHDT and CDR2 is FYEKMQ (reference sequence). This CDR3 region has 13 residues. This CDR3 is CASSLERAYEQYF. The CDR3, as DNA: TGTGCCAGCAGCTTAGAGAGGGCCTACGAGCAGTACTTC. The full variable domain, its missing parts supplied by reference TRBV13 and TRBJ2-7, is AAGVIQSPRHLIKEKRETATLKCYPIPRHDTVYWYQQGPGQDPQFLISFYEKMQSDKGSIPDRFSAQQFSDYHSELNMSSLELGDSALYFCASSLERAYEQYFGPGTRLTVT.

The chain combines TRBV5-6 with TRBJ1-2; D uncertain. Germline loops: CDR1 SGHDT, CDR2 YYEEEE. Trimming took off 3 bases at V and 8 bases at J, with 8 bases between the two ends. This CDR3 contains 11 residues. The CDR3 protein is CASSSSVGYTF. In DNA, the CDR3 is TGTGCCAGCAGCTCCTCGGTAGGCTACACCTTC.

The CDR3 coding sequence is TGTGCCAGCACACCACGACGTACCGGGACTAGAACCTACGAGCAGTACTTC. This gives the protein CASTPRRTGTRTYEQYF. The genes are TRBV11-2 and TRBJ2-7; TRBD2 matches 8 bases. The CDR3 loop spans 17 amino acids. V lost 7 bases, J lost 2 bases, and 16 bases stayed unmatched. Germline lookup yields CDR1 SGHAT and CDR2 FQNNGV. Variable domain in full (rest from reference TRBV11-2 and TRBJ2-7): EAGVAQSPRYKIIEKRQSVAFWCNPISGHATLYWYQQILGQGPKLLIQFQNNGVVDDSQLPKDRFSAERLKGVDSTLKIQPAKLEDSAVYLCASTPRRTGTRTYEQYFGPGTRLTVT.

This sequence joins TRBV11-2 and TRBJ2-7; unclear D gene. Trimming removed 1 base at V and 2 bases at J, with 9 bases between. The CDR3 spans 14 residues. Germline V CDR1 and CDR2: SGHAT, FQNNGV. The CDR3 DNA reads as TGTGCCAGCAGCTTAGTTATGGGCCCCTACGAGCAGTACTTC. Translating gives CASSLVMGPYEQYF. Filled out from reference TRBV11-2 and TRBJ2-7, the complete variable domain reads EAGVAQSPRYKIIEKRQSVAFWCNPISGHATLYWYQQILGQGPKLLIQFQNNGVVDDSQLPKDRFSAERLKGVDSTLKIQPAKLEDSAVYLCASSLVMGPYEQYFGPGTRLTVT.